The 21 T cell receptor beta chains below all came from one sample that was sequenced in a study of T cell clones after liver transplantation. Sequencing used immunoSEQ multiplex PCR; TCRdb keeps in-frame clones, though not all of them. Among 68,000 or so clones listed, about 80% were seen once. Sequenced here: CD4+ T cells from blood, sampled before liver transplant. These receptors all come from a human donor who received a liver transplant.

This clone was detected only a few times. Other DNA sequences from this sample encode an identical CDR3 as well. The V and J genes are TRBV27 and TRBJ2-1; 9 bases fit TRBD2. CDR3 length: 15 amino acids. Germline CDR1 and CDR2: MNHEY and SMNVEV (reference sequence). J gave up 7 bases and V 4 bases, and 8 bases lay outside the gene matches. The CDR3 sequence is CASSSPGLARNEQFF. CDR3 in DNA: TGTGCCAGCAGTTCGCCGGGACTAGCAAGGAATGAGCAGTTCTTC.

The chain is built from TRBV10-1 and TRBJ2-5; 10 bases line up with TRBD2. The CDR3 sequence is 13 residues long. The V segment lost 8 bases and the J segment 4 bases; nucleotides outside the gene matches: 4. Germline loops: CDR1 WNHNN, CDR2 SYGVQD (reference sequence). The CDR3 DNA is TGCGCCAGCGGAGCGGGAGGGGGAGAGACCCAGTACTTC. Translation: CASGAGGGETQYF.

The V and J genes are TRBV4-1 and TRBJ2-7, with TRBD2 identical over 9 bases. The CDR3 runs 15 residues. From germline, CDR1 is MGHRA and CDR2 YSYEKL. V was clipped by 5 bases and J by 3 bases; unmatched bases: 8. The CDR3 region has the DNA TGCGCCAGCAGCAGCAGCAGGCGGGAGGGCTACGAGCAGTACTTC. It translates to CASSSSRREGYEQYF.

V usage is TRBV30 and J usage is TRBJ1-4, with 7 bases lining up with TRBD1. V dropped 2 bases and J dropped 7; count of bases not matched to a gene: 10. Germline values: CDR1 GTSNPN, CDR2 SVGIG (reference sequence). The CDR3 sequence is 15 residues long. CDR3 DNA sequence: TGTGCCTGGAGTCCTGACAGGGTGGGGACTGAAAAACTGTTTTTT. It yields the protein CAWSPDRVGTEKLFF. The whole variable domain, remainder taken from reference TRBV30 and TRBJ1-4, is SQTIHQWPATLVQPVGSPLSLECTVEGTSNPNLYWYRQAAGRGLQLLFYSVGIGQISSEVPQNLSASRPQDRQFILSSKKLLLSDSGFYLCAWSPDRVGTEKLFFGSGTQLSVL.

This chain links TRBV5-1 with TRBJ1-2; D ambiguous. Trimming removed 0 bases from V and 1 base from J, with 4 bases in between. Germline V gene data show CDR1 as SGHRS and CDR2 as YFSETQ. The CDR3 spans 13 residues. DNA for the CDR3: TGCGCCAGCAGCTTGGAACATAACTATGGCTACACCTTC. Its protein product is CASSLEHNYGYTF.

In this sample, this clone turned up a few times. The V and J genes are TRBV9 and TRBJ2-3; TRBD1 matches at 9 bases. The CDR3 has 16 residues. Germline assignment: CDR1 SGDLS and CDR2 YYNGEE. V was clipped by 2 bases and J by 0 bases; unmatched bases: 4. The CDR3 sequence is CASSVKQGASTDTQYF. CDR3 coding DNA: TGTGCCAGCAGCGTGAAACAGGGGGCTAGCACAGATACGCAGTATTTT.

J is TRBJ2-2 and V is TRBV29-1, with D perhaps TRBD1 (5 bases). V was shortened by 1 base and J by 0 bases, with 15 bases between the two germline ends. Germline V gene sequence: CDR1 SQVTM, CDR2 ANQGSEA. The CDR3 covers 17 residues. CDR3 coding DNA: TGCAGCGTTGAAGGCGGAACGACAGCCCCGAACACCGGGGAGCTGTTTTTT. It is translated as CSVEGGTTAPNTGELFF.

This chain joins TRBV2 and TRBJ1-2, with TRBD1 matching 7 bases. Germline CDR1 SNHLY, CDR2 FYNNEI. V trimming: 8 bases; J trimming: 13 bases; junction bases outside the gene matches: 10. The CDR3 sequence is 11 residues long. The CDR3 DNA reads TGTGCCAGCGAAGAGGGGGCTCGATTCACCTTC. As protein: CASEEGARFTF.

The chain is built from TRBV28 and TRBJ1-2; 9 bases are a match to TRBD1. Germline CDR1 is MDHEN and CDR2 is SYDVKM. The CDR3 sequence is 16 residues long. After removal of 5 bases from V and 8 bases from J, the junction contained 15 bases not matched to a gene. CDR3 nucleotide sequence: TGTGCCAGCAGTGAATACCAAGGACAGGGGTTTCAAGGCTACACCTTC. Amino acid sequence: CASSEYQGQGFQGYTF.

The chain employs TRBV5-1 and TRBJ2-3; 8 bases map to TRBD1. V was pared by 3 bases and J by 5 bases, with 8 bases of the junction left unmatched. Germline V gene sequence: CDR1 SGHRS, CDR2 YFSETQ. CDR3 size: 15 residues. In nucleotides, the CDR3 is TGCGCCAGCAGCTCCCGGACAGGGAGTATAGATACGCAGTATTTT. Encoded protein: CASSSRTGSIDTQYF. The complete variable domain, with remaining parts taken from reference TRBV5-1 and TRBJ2-3, reads KAGVTQTPRYLIKTRGQQVTLSCSPISGHRSVSWYQQTPGQGLQFLFEYFSETQRNKGNFPGRFSGRQFSNSRSEMNVSTLELGDSALYLCASSSRTGSIDTQYFGPGTRLTVL.

Of note for this clone: In the same sample, other DNA sequences code for this CDR3. The chain recombines TRBV5-1 with TRBJ2-1; possibly TRBD2 for D (6 bases). Trimming left V 0 bases short and J 2 bases short, with 9 bases between. The CDR3 is made up of 15 amino acids. From germline, CDR1 is SGHRS and CDR2 YFSETQ. This chain's CDR3 is CASSLAGSTYNEQFF. The CDR3 DNA reads as TGCGCCAGCAGCTTGGCCGGGAGTACCTACAATGAGCAGTTCTTC.

The chain links TRBV29-1 to TRBJ1-1, with a possible D match to TRBD1 (5 bases). Looked up from germline, CDR1 is SQVTM and CDR2 is ANQGSEA. The V and J ends lost 4 bases and 11 bases respectively, with 14 bases between them. The length of the CDR3 is 11 residues. This CDR3 reads CSVVEAGMAFF. The CDR3 bases are TGCAGCGTTGTGGAGGCAGGGATGGCTTTCTTT.

The chain employs TRBV5-6 and TRBJ2-7; D remains unclear. Per germline, CDR1 SGHDT and CDR2 YYEEEE. The V end lost 0 bases, the J end lost 3 bases, and 7 bases lay between the germline ends. The length of the CDR3 is 13 residues. The CDR3 region is CASSLVSNYEQYF. CDR3 DNA: TGTGCCAGCAGCTTGGTTTCGAACTACGAGCAGTACTTC. The full variable domain, rest sourced from reference TRBV5-6 and TRBJ2-7, is DAGVTQSPTHLIKTRGQQVTLRCSPKSGHDTVSWYQQALGQGPQFIFQYYEEEERQRGNFPDRFSGHQFPNYSSELNVNALLLGDSALYLCASSLVSNYEQYFGPGTRLTVT.

The chain is built from TRBV7-7 and TRBJ2-3; 7 bases are a match to TRBD2. The length of the CDR3 is 15 residues. Losses at the gene ends were 2 bases for V and 3 bases for J; bases not matched to a gene: 5. Germline lookup yields CDR1 SSHAT and CDR2 FNYEAQ (reference sequence). CDR3: CASSLIFGGTDTQYF. The CDR3 DNA reads as TGTGCCAGCAGCTTAATTTTCGGGGGGACAGATACGCAGTATTTT.

The rearrangement uses TRBV7-9 and TRBJ2-2; D might be TRBD1 or TRBD2, each matching 6 bases. In germline, CDR1 is SEHNR, CDR2 FQNEAQ (reference sequence). The germline V and J ends were trimmed by 5 bases and 7 bases, with 14 bases remaining between them. The CDR3 has 14 amino acids. CDR3 residues: CASSPRGGSGELFF. The CDR3 bases are TGTGCCAGCAGCCCCAGAGGGGGGAGCGGGGAGCTGTTTTTT.

The gene calls are TRBV6-1 and TRBJ2-6, with D tentatively TRBD1 (6 bases). Germline V gene sequence: CDR1 MNHNS, CDR2 SASEGT. V was shortened by 4 bases and J by 3 bases, with 10 bases between the two germline ends. This CDR3 comprises 15 residues. The CDR3 nucleotides are TGTGCCAGCAGTGTTGGGGGCATTGGGGCCAACGTCCTGACTTTC. It codes for CASSVGGIGANVLTF.

The rearrangement links TRBV5-1 to TRBJ2-3; D assignment may be TRBD1 or TRBD2 (5 bases each). V was pared by 4 bases and J by 4 bases, with 19 bases between. Germline V gene lookup returns CDR1 SGHRS and CDR2 YFSETQ. CDR3 length: 16 amino acids. The CDR3 reads CASSETGAMMADTQYF. The CDR3 coding sequence is TGCGCCAGCAGCGAAACCGGGGCTATGATGGCAGATACGCAGTATTTT. The full variable domain, in which reference TRBV5-1 and TRBJ2-3 provide the parts outside the CDR3, is KAGVTQTPRYLIKTRGQQVTLSCSPISGHRSVSWYQQTPGQGLQFLFEYFSETQRNKGNFPGRFSGRQFSNSRSEMNVSTLELGDSALYLCASSETGAMMADTQYFGPGTRLTVL.

This rearrangement joins TRBV5-4 to TRBJ2-7, with a possible D match to TRBD1 (5 bases). V gave up 0 bases and J gave up 0 bases, with 7 bases separating them. CDR1 SGHNT and CDR2 YYREEE come from the germline V gene (reference sequence). This CDR3 region has 14 residues. The CDR3 sequence is CASSLDTGSYEQYF. CDR3 coding DNA: TGTGCCAGCAGCTTGGACACAGGCTCCTACGAGCAGTACTTC.

V gene TRBV11-2 combines with J gene TRBJ2-1, with a tentative D call TRBD2 (6 bases). Per the germline V gene, CDR1 is SGHAT and CDR2 is FQNNGV. This CDR3 contains 16 residues. V gave up 1 base and J gave up 4 bases, with 14 bases separating them. The DNA for the CDR3 is TGTGCCAGCAGCTTAGCGGGAGCGAGGACTTACAATGAGCAGTTCTTC. Translating it yields CASSLAGARTYNEQFF.

This clone turned up a few times. The chain has TRBV15 and TRBJ2-1, with 8 bases fitting TRBD1. The germline V gene encodes CDR1 LNHNV and CDR2 YYDKDF (reference sequence). This CDR3 is 16 amino acids long. The J segment lost 9 bases and the V segment lost 1 base, leaving 11 bases of the junction unmatched. CDR3 DNA: TGTGCCACCAGCAGAGGGGGATTTCAGGGGGCGGGTGAGCAGTTCTTC. Protein: CATSRGGFQGAGEQFF.

This clone was recorded only once. The J gene is TRBJ2-7, the V gene TRBV2; 7 bases align to TRBD2. Germline loops: CDR1 SNHLY, CDR2 FYNNEI. V lost 7 bases to trimming and J lost 4 bases; unmatched junction nucleotides: 4. The CDR3 covers 12 residues. The CDR3 region is CASKGLNYEQYF. The CDR3, as DNA: TGTGCCAGCAAGGGACTAAATTACGAGCAGTACTTC.